The subject of this entry is one T cell receptor beta chain. The antigen this receptor binds is unknown. Library generation was performed with 5' RACE. Preparation of each TCR library used about 4,000 ng of total RNA. For each sample, cDNA synthesis with SMARTScribe reverse transcriptase was split into eight separate reactions. During cDNA synthesis, unique molecular identifiers containing a 6-nucleotide sample barcode were introduced by template switching. TCRalpha and TCRbeta cDNA was amplified by two nested PCRs of 16 and 9 cycles, with bead purification after each PCR. Before amplification, cDNA was treated with uracil DNA-glycosylase and purified using the QIAquick PCR purification kit. The second PCR added Illumina TruSeq-compatible adapters along with sample-specific barcodes. TapeStation and Qubit were used to check library quality and concentration, and 5 ng of each library went into the pool. Sequencing of the pooled libraries was done on an Illumina HiSeq2500 single-index Rapid Run using custom sequencing primers and 2 x 100 bp reads. The paper's processing steps were these. PCR and sequencing errors were corrected by UMI-based consensus assembly using MiGEC version 1.2.6. MiXCR version 2.1.1 handled V(D)J alignment, clonotype assembly and CDR3 extraction. Normalisation of gene usage, clonotype sharing and MAIT/NKT TCR abundance was achieved by analysing the top 1000, 10 000 and 20 000 clonotypes per sample. After downsampling to 27 000 UMIs, diversity was calculated as the inverse Simpson index using the vegan R package. Paired Mann-Whitney U tests on discordant twin pairs were used, with Benjamini-Hochberg multiple-testing correction. Reprocessed by TCRdb, the reads give a single entry per CDR3 protein sequence, without DNA. TCRdb, not the original authors, processed these V and J calls. The table for this sample records some 160,000 distinct CDR3 sequences. Around 7% of the sample goes to the ten largest clones.

From each donor, a roughly 2.7 ml peripheral blood sample was collected into PAXgene tubes and kept at -80 degrees C. Without T cell sorting, total RNA was isolated from whole blood using the PAXgene blood miRNA kit on an automated QIAcube. Peripheral blood from monozygotic twin pairs who were concordant or discordant for inflammatory bowel disease underwent deep TCRalpha and TCRbeta repertoire profiling using unique molecular barcoding. Smoking habits were recorded for all twin pairs, with individuals classified as current, former or never smokers. The data are from a study of monozygotic twins with inflammatory bowel disease (dated by TCRdb to the late 2010s). Some background on the complete study: A total of approximately 28 monozygotic twin pairs were included in the full study, comprising nine German pairs (four IBD-concordant, five IBD-discordant) and 19 IBD-discordant Danish pairs. Disease-associated traits were sought mainly through comparisons between IBD patients and their genetically identical healthy co-twins within discordant pairs. Each individual had, on average, about 151 000 unique TCRalpha sequences and 181 000 unique TCRbeta sequences available for analysis. General conclusions and limits of the study: Background noise and inter-individual variability may have been introduced into the repertoires by the differing immunosuppressive treatments among patients. Distinction between different T cell subtypes could not be achieved in the analysis. The results gave no support for a single strong signal or clonotype linked to IBD. IBD patients shared fewer clonotypes with other individuals than healthy twins did, most markedly in patients showing signs of disease activity. No difference in repertoire similarity was observed between concordant and discordant twins, possibly owing to limited statistical power. A decrease in TCRbeta repertoire diversity, as measured by inverse Simpson index, was observed in IBD patients compared with their healthy co-twins.

Spanning cysteine to phenylalanine, the CDR3 consists of 13 amino acids. Only the protein is on record. Based on the germline V gene, the CDR1 and CDR2 sequences are LGHNA and YSLEER. The specimen sequenced was blood. This TCR derives from a human donor with ulcerative colitis or Crohn's disease, or a healthy co-twin of an affected twin (not recorded which). This receptor chain uses TRBV4-3 and TRBJ2-7. The CDR3 in this case is CASSQSQSYEQYF.